Listed below are T cell receptor beta chains from one sample, sequenced in a study of T cells in localized non-small cell lung cancer. The method was immunoSEQ multiplex PCR; TCRdb's version includes in-frame clones alone and lacks a portion of them. The table has about 5,500 clones, 84% seen once. Source: peripheral blood mononuclear cells, taken before any cancer treatment. These receptors were collected from a female donor at least 60 years old with stage II lung adenocarcinoma. Each CDR3 is given with its conserved first and last residue. Fields, in order: clone size, D gene, V gene, CDR3 length, J gene, CDR3 DNA, CDR3 protein. D genes are given only for firm matches. For some rows the clone size is stated as once, few or many, or as a class when expanded; others skip it.

.	TRBD2	TRBV4-2	16	TRBJ2-5	TGTGCCAGCAGCCAAGAAATAGCGGGAGCGTGGGAGACCCAGTACTTC	CASSQEIAGAWETQYF
.	.	TRBV18	14	TRBJ1-1	TGTGCCAGCTCGGCTGGACGGTCGAACACTGAAGCTTTCTTT	CASSAGRSNTEAFF
.	TRBD1	TRBV6-5	14	TRBJ1-1	TGTGCCAGCAGTCCGACAGGGGAGGACACTGAAGCTTTCTTT	CASSPTGEDTEAFF
.	.	TRBV7-9	16	TRBJ2-6	TGTGCCAGCAGCGGCTTCCAGGGGCCTGGGGCCAACGTCCTGACTTTC	CASSGFQGPGANVLTF
.	.	TRBV18	17	TRBJ1-6	TGTGCCAGCTCACGAGAGTATTCAGGGAAGTCGAATTCACCCCTCCACTTT	CASSREYSGKSNSPLHF
.	TRBD2	TRBV2	16	TRBJ2-3	TGTGCCAGCAGTGAGGGCCAGCGGGGGGGAACAGATACGCAGTATTTT	CASSEGQRGGTDTQYF
.	.	TRBV7-8	12	TRBJ1-1	TGTGCCAGCAGCTTTAGTGACACTGAAGCTTTCTTT	CASSFSDTEAFF
few	.	TRBV27	15	TRBJ2-6	TGTGCCAGCAGTCCCCGGGGCTCTGGGGCCAACGTCCTGACTTTC	CASSPRGSGANVLTF
.	TRBD1	TRBV7-3	16	TRBJ1-2	TGTGCCAGCAGCTCCCAACCGGGACAGGGGGCGAGTGGCTACACCTTC	CASSSQPGQGASGYTF
.	.	TRBV19	14	TRBJ2-1	TGTGCCAGTAACCTGGGACTGGCGGTTAATGAGCAGTTCTTC	CASNLGLAVNEQFF
.	TRBD1	TRBV4-1	19	TRBJ1-5	TGCGCCAGCAGCCAAGACGGGACAGGGACTTCTTCTGGCAATCAGCCCCAGCATTTT	CASSQDGTGTSSGNQPQHF
.	TRBD2	TRBV7-3	15	TRBJ2-5	TGTGCCAGCAGCTTAATAGCGGGTCAGCAAGAGACCCAGTACTTC	CASSLIAGQQETQYF
.	.	TRBV9	15	TRBJ2-5	TGTGCCAGCAGCGTATCGGCGGGTCCTCAAGAGACCCAGTACTTC	CASSVSAGPQETQYF
.	.	TRBV9	18	TRBJ1-6	TGTGCCAGCAGCGCTGGAGGGGACCCGAGCTCCTATAATTCACCCCTCCACTTT	CASSAGGDPSSYNSPLHF
.	.	TRBV10-3	13	TRBJ1-2	TGTGCCATCACAACGGAACAGGGATACGGCTACACCTTC	CAITTEQGYGYTF
few	.	TRBV9	15	TRBJ1-1	TGTGCCAGCAGCGTAGATCAGGCAGCGAACACTGAAGCTTTCTTT	CASSVDQAANTEAFF
once	TRBD1	TRBV5-1	14	TRBJ1-1	TGCGCCAGCACTCCGACAGGGGCGATCACTGAAGCTTTCTTT	CASTPTGAITEAFF
.	TRBD1	TRBV7-2	15	TRBJ1-5	TGTGCCAGCAGCCAGGGGGGCTATAGCAATCAGCCCCAGCATTTT	CASSQGGYSNQPQHF
.	.	TRBV28	14	TRBJ2-1	TGTGCCAGCAACCCCCCCGGGACATACAATGAGCAGTTCTTC	CASNPPGTYNEQFF
.	.	TRBV30	13	TRBJ2-1	TGTGCCTCCCCGGGGGGCCTCTACAATGGGCAGTTCTTC	CASPGGLYNGQFF
.	.	TRBV19	14	TRBJ1-1	TGTGCCAGTAGTCCCCCACAGGGTAACACTGAAGCTTTCTTT	CASSPPQGNTEAFF
.	.	TRBV6-6	14	TRBJ2-1	TGTGCCAGCAGTTACTTGGGACCGCGAGATCAGCAGTTCTTC	CASSYLGPRDQQFF
.	.	TRBV5-1	14	TRBJ2-1	TGCGCCAGCAGCTTGGGCCAGGGATCGAATGAGCAGTTCTTC	CASSLGQGSNEQFF
.	.	TRBV5-6	14	TRBJ1-2	TGTGCCAGCAGCGGAGCCGCAGTCCGGTATGGCTACACCTTC	CASSGAAVRYGYTF
.	.	TRBV29-1	10	TRBJ1-1	TGCAGCGTTGGTGACACTGAGGCTTTCTTT	CSVGDTEAFF
medium-sized	TRBD2	TRBV4-2	18	TRBJ2-3	TGTGCCAGCAGCCAAGATCAAAGTACGGGGGGGCAAACAGATACGCAGTATTTT	CASSQDQSTGGQTDTQYF
once	.	TRBV9	16	TRBJ1-2	TGTGCCAGCAGCCCGGGCGGGGGGTTTAGTAACTATGGCTACACCTTC	CASSPGGGFSNYGYTF
medium-sized	.	TRBV5-6	13	TRBJ2-2	TGTGCCAGCAGCTACAGGGTGACCGGGGAGCTGTTTTTT	CASSYRVTGELFF
.	.	TRBV28	16	TRBJ2-1	TGTGCCAGCAGTTTAGTTCGTGACTACCCCTACAATGAGCAGTTCTTC	CASSLVRDYPYNEQFF
.	.	TRBV11-2	15	TRBJ1-1	TGTGCCAGCAGCTCGGGGGGGTCCCCCAGCACTGAAGCTTTCTTT	CASSSGGSPSTEAFF
few	TRBD1	TRBV28	14	TRBJ1-1	TGTGCCAGCAGAGCCGGGACAGGGAACACTGAAGCTTTCTTT	CASRAGTGNTEAFF
.	TRBD2	TRBV29-1	14	TRBJ2-3	TGCAGCGTTGATACAGCGGGAGGGCGGGAAGGGCAGTATTTT	CSVDTAGGREGQYF
.	TRBD2	TRBV4-1	17	TRBJ2-1	TGCGCCAGCAGCCAAGATCGAGGACCGGGGGGGCGATATGAGCAGTTCTTC	CASSQDRGPGGRYEQFF
.	.	TRBV9	17	TRBJ2-1	TGTGCCAGCAGCGTAGCTACTGGGGGGAGCACCTACAATGAGCAGTTCTTC	CASSVATGGSTYNEQFF
.	TRBD1	TRBV6-5	15	TRBJ1-6	TGTGCCAGCAGTTACGGCGGGACAGGCTATTTGCCCCTCCACTTT	CASSYGGTGYLPLHF
.	.	TRBV5-3	16	TRBJ1-6	TGTGCCAGAAGCTTGTCGGGGTCCCGGGATAATTCACCCCTCCACTTT	CARSLSGSRDNSPLHF
.	.	TRBV29-1	11	TRBJ1-2	TGCAGCGTGGGGCGGGGGAGAGGCTACACCTTC	CSVGRGRGYTF
.	TRBD2	TRBV4-2	17	TRBJ2-5	TGTGCCAGCAGCCAACAGCCTCTAGCGGGGGGGCCTGAGACCCAGTACTTC	CASSQQPLAGGPETQYF
.	.	TRBV19	12	TRBJ2-1	TGTGCCAGTAGACCGGGCCACAATGAGCAGTTCTTC	CASRPGHNEQFF
few	.	TRBV19	16	TRBJ1-2	TGTGCCAGTAGTCATCTAGGGGCTGACAACTTCTATGGCTACACCTTC	CASSHLGADNFYGYTF
.	.	TRBV6-5	12	TRBJ2-1	TGTGCCAGCAGCCCTGACAGCAATGAGCAGTTCTTC	CASSPDSNEQFF
.	TRBD1	TRBV7-8	13	TRBJ2-5	TGTGCCAGCAGCTCGACAGGGGAAGAGACCCAGTACTTC	CASSSTGEETQYF
.	TRBD1	TRBV2	14	TRBJ2-5	TGTGCCAGCACGCTCGGACAGGACCAAGAGACCCAGTACTTC	CASTLGQDQETQYF
few	.	TRBV7-2	12	TRBJ1-2	TGTGCCAGCAGCCTGACGGTCTATGGCTACACCTTC	CASSLTVYGYTF
.	.	TRBV29-1	13	TRBJ2-1	TGCAGCGTTGACTTTCTATGGCTTAATGAGCAGTTCTTC	CSVDFLWLNEQFF
.	TRBD2	TRBV7-2	15	TRBJ2-1	TGTGCCAGCAGCTTATTAGCGGGGGGTTACAATGAGCAGTTCTTC	CASSLLAGGYNEQFF
.	.	TRBV4-1	15	TRBJ1-5	TGCGCCAGCAGCCAAGGGGGGGGAGGCAATCAGCCCCAGCATTTT	CASSQGGGGNQPQHF
.	TRBD2	TRBV9	15	TRBJ2-1	TGTGCCAGCAGCGTAGCCGGGACTAGGGCCCATGAGCAGTTCTTC	CASSVAGTRAHEQFF
.	.	TRBV7-3	13	TRBJ1-2	TGTGCCAGCAGCTCGGGACGGTATGATGGCTACACCTTC	CASSSGRYDGYTF
.	.	TRBV10-2	13	TRBJ1-2	TGCGCCAGCAGTGAGTGGCGGTCCTATGGCTACACCTTC	CASSEWRSYGYTF
.	.	TRBV7-2	17	TRBJ2-3	TGTGCCAGCAGCCCAGGGGAAGGCATCACCCGCACAGATACGCAGTATTTT	CASSPGEGITRTDTQYF
.	.	TRBV7-4	15	TRBJ2-1	TGTGCCAGCAGCCCTCAGCGGGTAAATTACAATGAGCAGTTCTTC	CASSPQRVNYNEQFF
.	.	TRBV6-5	14	TRBJ2-1	TGTGCCAGCAGTTACACGAGCTCCTACAATGAGCAGTTCTTC	CASSYTSSYNEQFF
.	.	TRBV10-1	13	TRBJ1-1	TGCGCCAGCAGTGGGAACGAGAACACTGAAGCTTTCTTT	CASSGNENTEAFF
.	TRBD1	TRBV5-1	16	TRBJ1-3	TGCGCCAGCAGCTACCGGGACAGGGACTCTGGAAACACCATATATTTT	CASSYRDRDSGNTIYF